Presented here are 28 T cell receptor beta chains from one specimen sequenced in a study of human T cells and chemical hapten exposure listed by TCRdb under 2021. The method behind the library was RACE. Sequencer: NextSeq 500. TCRdb handled the public reads itself, with Q25 trimming in fastp and clone calling in MiXCR, and kept productive beta chains. Identical CDR3 proteins give one entry, which carries the most common genes and DNA. This sample lists 65,000 to 95,000 distinct CDR3 sequences; 8.5% to 10% were detected once. About 1.8% of the sample is taken by the ten largest. What this sample's time point label stands for: healthy volunteer bleed at 6 weeks. Unfractionated whole blood was collected in Tempus Blood RNA tubes, and total RNA was extracted from that blood. Sequencing was done on a sample of whole blood. These receptor sequences come from a female donor in good health. Some clones in this sample may be carry-over from other donors' samples.

This clonotype has just a few counts. CDR3 sequence: CASSESRGSQETQYF. CDR3 in DNA: TGTGCCAGCAGTGAAAGTCGCGGAAGTCAAGAGACCCAGTACTTC. The V call is TRBV2, the J call TRBJ2-5; no clear D. This CDR3 has 15 residues. Per the germline V gene, CDR1 is SNHLY and CDR2 is FYNNEI. Trimming stripped 2 bases from V and 2 bases from J, with 12 bases between.

V gene TRBV12-3 or TRBV12-4 combines with J gene TRBJ1-4; no reliable D call. The CDR3 covers 14 residues. Trimming removed 1 base at V and 8 bases at J, with 11 bases between. The chain's CDR3 is CASSLVGVGEKLFF. CDR3 in DNA: TGTGCCAGCAGTTTAGTTGGGGTCGGCGAAAAACTGTTTTTT.

There are many counts of this clonotype. The chain recombines TRBV11-1 with TRBJ2-7; 10 positions agree with TRBD1. V gave up 5 bases and J gave up 5 bases; unmatched junction bases: 9. The germline V gene has CDR1 SGHAT and CDR2 FQDESV (reference sequence). The CDR3 consists of 15 residues. CDR3 DNA sequence: TGTGCCAGCAGCCCAGACAGGGGGCTATGGAACGAGCAGTACTTC. It codes for CASSPDRGLWNEQYF.

This clonotype was seen many times. The chain recombines TRBV12-3 or TRBV12-4 with TRBJ2-4; D may match TRBD1 or TRBD2 (5 bases each). V dropped 8 bases and J dropped 1 base, with 15 bases sitting between them. The CDR3 runs 15 residues. The CDR3 region is CASSPLGVAKNIQYF. CDR3 nucleotides: TGTGCCAGCTCTCCCCTGGGGGTCGCCAAAAACATTCAGTACTTC.

This clonotype was seen a handful of times. The rearrangement uses TRBV5-1 and TRBJ2-3; 10 bases agree with TRBD2. This CDR3 contains 16 residues. From germline, CDR1 is SGHRS and CDR2 YFSETQ. V shed 0 bases and J 3 bases; nucleotides not matched to a gene: 4. The CDR3 coding sequence is TGCGCCAGCAGCTTGGATACAGCGGGGGGGACAGATACGCAGTATTTT. Amino acid sequence: CASSLDTAGGTDTQYF. Full variable domain (rest looked up from reference TRBV5-1 and TRBJ2-3): KAGVTQTPRYLIKTRGQQVTLSCSPISGHRSVSWYQQTPGQGLQFLFEYFSETQRNKGNFPGRFSGRQFSNSRSEMNVSTLELGDSALYLCASSLDTAGGTDTQYFGPGTRLTVL.

The sample holds a few counts of this clonotype. The rearrangement uses TRBV20-1 and TRBJ2-7, with 10 nucleotides matching TRBD1. The J segment lost 3 bases and the V segment lost 0 bases, leaving 8 bases of the junction unmatched. The CDR3 runs to 16 residues. The V gene's germline CDR1 is DFQATT and CDR2 SNEGSKA (reference sequence). This CDR3 is CSARDPDRGLDYEQYF. CDR3 coding DNA: TGCAGTGCTAGAGATCCGGACAGGGGGTTGGACTACGAGCAGTACTTC.

This clonotype was seen more than once but under ten times. The CDR3 loop is CASSLLSSGSREQFF. The CDR3 DNA reads TGTGCCAGCAGCTTGCTGAGTTCAGGGTCTAGGGAGCAGTTCTTC. The rearrangement joins TRBV5-5 to TRBJ2-1; TRBD1 might be the D (5 bases). Germline CDR1 SGHKS, CDR2 YYEKEE (reference sequence). The length of the CDR3 is 15 residues. Between the trimmed V and J ends, which lost 1 base and 10 bases, there was a span of 18 bases.

About this clonotype: At one end, the junction sequence differs from germline, possibly due to a read error. The chain recombines TRBV7-9 with TRBJ1-6; D may be TRBD1 (5 bases). Per the germline V gene, CDR1 is SEHNR and CDR2 is FQNEAQ (reference sequence). The CDR3 has 15 residues. CDR3 in amino acids: CASSLGPRKESPLNF. CDR3 nucleotides: TGTGCCAGCAGCCTGGGACCTCGAAAAGAATCACCCCTCAACTTT.

This clonotype came up a few times. A much larger clone lies a single base off, so this may be a read error. The chain combines TRBV28 with TRBJ1-2; D is undetermined. Germline CDR1 is MDHEN and CDR2 is SYDVKM. Trimming took 5 bases from V and 6 from J, leaving 10 bases between them. The CDR3 covers 12 residues. The CDR3 nucleotides are TGTGCCAGCAGTACAAGAAACGATGGCTACACCTTC. This gives the protein CASSTRNDGYTF.

This clonotype was detected ten times or more. The chain couples TRBV7-9 to TRBJ2-4; TRBD2 agrees at 7 bases. The CDR3 runs to 15 residues. With 5 bases clipped from V and 7 bases from J, the junction kept 11 bases outside the gene matches. Germline CDR1 reads SEHNR; CDR2 reads FQNEAQ (reference sequence). CDR3 coding DNA: TGTGCCAGCAGCCCTCGAAGCGGGACCCGGAACATTCAGTACTTC. Protein product: CASSPRSGTRNIQYF.

The table lists this clonotype with a few counts. V is TRBV11-2 and J is TRBJ1-2, with TRBD1 matching over 9 bases. V lost 5 bases and J lost 7; bases outside the gene matches: 17. This CDR3 has 17 amino acids. Germline lookup yields CDR1 SGHAT and CDR2 FQNNGV. CDR3 DNA: TGTGCCAGCAGCCCCTTGAACAGGGGGCGCTGCTTTGCTGGCTACACCTTC. Translation gives CASSPLNRGRCFAGYTF.

The chain links TRBV2 to TRBJ2-3, with 11 bases lining up with TRBD2. V shed 6 bases and J 2 bases; nucleotides not matched to a gene: 16. CDR3 size: 19 residues. Germline loops: CDR1 SNHLY, CDR2 FYNNEI. The CDR3 reads CASSVQPNLAGGITDTQYF. The CDR3 DNA follows: TGTGCCAGCAGCGTACAACCCAACCTAGCGGGGGGTATCACAGATACGCAGTATTTT.

A few counts support this clonotype. The chain carries TRBV28 and TRBJ2-5; D is unclear. The V gene's germline CDR1 is MDHEN and CDR2 SYDVKM. This CDR3 contains 14 residues. Trimming left V 3 bases short and J 6 bases short, with 14 bases between. The DNA for the CDR3 is TGTGCCAGCAGTTTGAGCTCGATAGGGAAGACCCAGTACTTC. It specifies CASSLSSIGKTQYF.

The chain links TRBV18 to TRBJ1-1; 9 bases map to TRBD1. CDR1 and CDR2 (germline): KGHSH, LQKENI. The V gene end was trimmed by 4 bases and the J gene end by 4 bases; junction bases not matched to a gene: 4. The CDR3 is 14 amino acids. CDR3 DNA: TGTGCCAGCTCACTCCAGACAGGGGGCACTGAAGCTTTCTTT. Translating it yields CASSLQTGGTEAFF. The variable domain in full, with the rest retrieved from reference TRBV18 and TRBJ1-1, is NAGVMQNPRHLVRRRGQEARLRCSPMKGHSHVYWYRQLPEEGLKFMVYLQKENIIDESGMPKERFSAEFPKEGPSILRIQQVVRGDSAAYFCASSLQTGGTEAFFGQGTRLTVV.

This clonotype was detected a few times. The V call is TRBV28, the J call TRBJ1-3; D remains ambiguous. The CDR3 spans 14 residues. Trimming took 5 bases from V and 3 from J, leaving 11 bases between them. Germline CDR1 reads MDHEN; CDR2 reads SYDVKM. The CDR3 sequence: CASSIRGCGNTIYF. The CDR3 bases are TGTGCCAGCAGTATCCGGGGATGTGGAAACACCATATATTTT. Looking up the rest from reference TRBV28 and TRBJ1-3 gives the full variable domain: DVKVTQSSRYLVKRTGEKVFLECVQDMDHENMFWYRQDPGLGLRLIYFSYDVKMKEKGDIPEGYSVSREKKERFSLILESASTNQTSMYLCASSIRGCGNTIYFGEGSWLTVV.

This clonotype has ten or more counts. This chain links TRBV12-3 or TRBV12-4 with TRBJ2-7; TRBD1 agrees at 9 bases. Trimming removed 4 bases from V and 7 bases from J; junction bases left unmatched: 5. This CDR3 comprises 13 residues. CDR3 sequence: CASSWTGVREQYF. As DNA, the CDR3 is TGTGCCAGCAGTTGGACAGGGGTCCGAGAGCAGTACTTC.

The chain is built from TRBV28 and TRBJ2-5; possible D gene TRBD1, 5 bases. Germline V CDR1 and CDR2: MDHEN, SYDVKM. The V and J ends lost 4 bases and 0 bases respectively, with 9 bases between them. This CDR3 is built from 14 residues. Written as DNA, the CDR3 is TGTGCCAGCAGTTGGGGCTCCAACCAAGAGACCCAGTACTTC. Its translation: CASSWGSNQETQYF.

This clonotype was detected ten times or more. This chain uses TRBV29-1 with TRBJ2-5; 13 bases line up with TRBD2. CDR1 and CDR2 (germline): SQVTM, ANQGSEA. The V segment lost 7 bases and the J segment 4 bases; nucleotides outside the gene matches: 6. The CDR3 is 14 residues long. The CDR3 DNA reads as TGCAGCGCCACTAGCGGGGGGGCCAGAGAGACCCAGTACTTC. This codes for CSATSGGARETQYF.

This clonotype was seen at least ten times. V usage is TRBV7-2 and J usage is TRBJ2-7; TRBD2 matches at 11 bases. This CDR3 comprises 13 residues. Germline V lookup: CDR1 SGHTA, CDR2 FQGNSA. The V gene end was trimmed by 5 bases and the J gene end by 9 bases; junction bases not matched to a gene: 6. This CDR3 reads CASSLSGGAWQYF. CDR3 DNA sequence: TGTGCCAGCAGCCTTAGCGGGGGGGCCTGGCAGTACTTC.

This clonotype showed up many times. The J gene is TRBJ1-3, the V gene TRBV20-1; tentative D call: TRBD1 (5 bases). V lost 0 bases and J lost 7, with 19 bases in between. This CDR3 has 16 residues. CDR1 DFQATT and CDR2 SNEGSKA come from the germline V gene (reference sequence). The CDR3 DNA is TGCAGTGCTAGAGATCTTCTTCGAGGAGAGGGGAACACCATATATTTT. This translates into CSARDLLRGEGNTIYF.

V is TRBV5-1 and J is TRBJ2-7; D possibly corresponds to TRBD1 (6 bases). Germline values: CDR1 SGHRS, CDR2 YFSETQ. The CDR3 is 15 amino acids. V was trimmed by 0 bases and J by 5 bases, leaving 15 bases between them. This CDR3 is CASSLVLQGSNEQYF. In DNA form, the CDR3 reads TGCGCCAGCAGCTTGGTATTACAGGGAAGTAACGAGCAGTACTTC.

The chain joins TRBV12-3 or TRBV12-4 to TRBJ1-5; D gene ambiguous. Between the trimmed V and J ends, which lost 2 bases and 4 bases, there was a span of 12 bases. The CDR3 is 15 amino acids. As DNA, the CDR3 is TGTGCCAGCAGTTTAACGGGCGGACTTAATCAGCCCCAGCATTTT. It specifies CASSLTGGLNQPQHF.

This clonotype has a count of ten or more. This chain connects TRBV20-1 to TRBJ1-1; D remains ambiguous. V was trimmed by 4 bases and J by 0 bases, leaving 21 bases between them. Germline CDR1 is DFQATT and CDR2 is SNEGSKA (reference sequence). The CDR3 runs to 17 residues. The CDR3 region has the DNA TGCAGTGCTACCCTGGCCGGCGACCACTACATGAACACTGAAGCTTTCTTT. It yields the protein CSATLAGDHYMNTEAFF.

The genes are TRBV12-3 or TRBV12-4 and TRBJ1-5; a possible D gene is TRBD1 (5 bases). The CDR3 is 17 amino acids. Trimming left V 3 bases short and J 2 bases short, with 17 bases between. This chain's CDR3 is CASSLAFRGNGNQPQHF. CDR3 coding DNA: TGTGCCAGCAGTTTGGCATTTAGGGGTAACGGCAATCAGCCCCAGCATTTT.

This clonotype was counted ten times or more. This chain links TRBV20-1 with TRBJ1-1, with a tentative D call TRBD1 (5 bases). Germline assignment: CDR1 DFQATT and CDR2 SNEGSKA (reference sequence). This CDR3 region has 12 residues. V gave up 4 bases and J gave up 3 bases, with 9 bases separating them. The CDR3 DNA reads as TGCAGTGCTATAGGGGCCGACACTGAAGCTTTCTTT. This gives the protein CSAIGADTEAFF.

The chain carries TRBV11-3 and TRBJ2-1; D possibly corresponds to TRBD2 (6 bases). The CDR3 has 15 amino acids. CDR1 is SGHNT, CDR2 YENEEA, per germline. V shed 6 bases and J shed 0 bases, with 12 bases lying between them. The CDR3 sequence: CASSLGSSSYNEQFF. CDR3 DNA: TGTGCCAGCAGTCTCGGGAGCAGCTCCTACAATGAGCAGTTCTTC.

This clonotype turned up a few times. The V call is TRBV29-1, the J call TRBJ2-1; 14 bases align to TRBD2. J was trimmed by 9 bases and V by 2 bases; bases with no gene match: 12. Germline assignment: CDR1 SQVTM and CDR2 ANQGSEA. The CDR3 covers 17 residues. CDR3 sequence: CSVEQPPTSGGGGEQFF. The CDR3 nucleotides read TGCAGCGTTGAACAACCCCCGACTAGCGGGGGGGGGGGTGAGCAGTTCTTC.

The gene calls are TRBV3-1 and TRBJ1-2; no definite D call. The V and J ends lost 2 bases and 3 bases respectively, with 10 bases between them. Germline CDR1 LGHDT, CDR2 YNNKEL (reference sequence). The CDR3 runs to 14 residues. CDR3 bases: TGTGCCAGCAGCCAAACAGCTAGGCACTATGGCTACACCTTC. Translation: CASSQTARHYGYTF.